The rows below give T cell receptor beta chains drawn from one sample of a study of a mutant IDH1 vaccine in newly diagnosed glioma. Here immunoSEQ multiplex PCR was the method, and the copy in TCRdb shows in-frame clones only, minus some. There are under 45,000 clones in the sample; roughly 76% occur only once, and 9.5% to 13% lies in the top ten. The antigens these receptors bind are not known. This specimen was PBMCs, taken from a glioma patient whose treatment included an IDH1 peptide vaccine. The receptors were sampled from a man aged 50 to 59 with glioma. CDR3s include the opening cysteine and the closing phenylalanine or tryptophan. D genes are given only for firm matches. Not every row has a clone size; where given, it reads once, few, many or a size class.

clone size	V gene	J gene	D gene	CDR3 DNA	CDR3 protein
NA	TRBV9	TRBJ2-7	NA	TGTGCCAGCAGCGTACAGGGGACCCTCGGCGAGCAGTACTTC	CASSVQGTLGEQYF
NA	TRBV5-4	TRBJ1-2	NA	TGTGCCAGCAGCCCGGACAGCTATGGCTACACCTTC	CASSPDSYGYTF
NA	TRBV15	TRBJ2-2	NA	TGTGCCACCAGCAGAGATGGCCTAGTATCCGGGGAGCTGTTTTTT	CATSRDGLVSGELFF
NA	TRBV9	TRBJ2-1	TRBD2	TGTGCCAGCAGCTTCAGACTAGCGGGGGTAAATGAGCAGTTCTTC	CASSFRLAGVNEQFF
NA	TRBV20-1	TRBJ2-5	NA	TGCAGTGCTAGGAGAGAGGAGACCCAGTACTTC	CSARREETQYF
NA	TRBV5-4	TRBJ2-7	NA	TGTGCCAGCAGCCAGACGGGACACCTCTACGAGCAGTACTTC	CASSQTGHLYEQYF
NA	TRBV5-1	TRBJ2-3	TRBD2	TGCGCCAGCAGCTCGGGACTAGGGGGAAAAGATACGCAGTATTTT	CASSSGLGGKDTQYF
few	TRBV5-1	TRBJ1-1	NA	TGCGCCAGCAGCTTCGAACCGATGAACACTGAAGCTTTCTTT	CASSFEPMNTEAFF
NA	TRBV19	TRBJ1-5	TRBD1	TGTGCCAGTAGTATGGGACAGAATCAGCCCCAGCATTTT	CASSMGQNQPQHF
few	TRBV19	TRBJ1-5	NA	TGTGCCAGTAGTCTAACAGTTGACCGGAGGGGCCAGCCCCAGCATTTT	CASSLTVDRRGQPQHF
NA	TRBV5-4	TRBJ2-1	NA	TGTGCCAGCAGCCTCGACCCTGTCAATGAGCAGTTCTTC	CASSLDPVNEQFF
once	TRBV2	TRBJ2-5	NA	TGTGCCAGCAGTACGCAGACCCAGTACTTC	CASSTQTQYF
once	TRBV4-1	TRBJ2-7	NA	TGCGCCAGCAGCCAAAGTGGTTTATCCTACGAGCAGTACTTC	CASSQSGLSYEQYF
NA	TRBV7-8	TRBJ1-2	NA	TGTGCCAGCAGCTTGGGTACCGCCCAAACCTTC	CASSLGTAQTF
NA	TRBV5-1	TRBJ1-4	NA	TGCGCCAGCAGCTTGGGGTCCGCTGCAACTAATGAAAAACTGTTTTTT	CASSLGSAATNEKLFF
NA	TRBV5-4	TRBJ1-2	NA	TGTGCCAGCAGCTTGGAGGGCAGGGCTCCCTATGGCTACACCTTC	CASSLEGRAPYGYTF
NA	TRBV7-2	TRBJ1-2	NA	TGTGCCAGCAGCTTAGCGTCCGGCTACACCTTC	CASSLASGYTF
once	TRBV7-7	TRBJ2-1	TRBD1	TGTGCCAGCAGCCTAACCGGGACAGGGGAGGATGAGCAGTTCTTC	CASSLTGTGEDEQFF
NA	TRBV5-4	TRBJ2-5	NA	TGTGCCAGCAGCTTGGCGGCAGAGCAGTACCAAGAGACCCAGTACTTC	CASSLAAEQYQETQYF
NA	TRBV2	TRBJ2-7	NA	TGTGCCAGCAGTGACGGGACATTCTCCTACGAGCAGTACTTC	CASSDGTFSYEQYF
NA	TRBV7-5	TRBJ2-2	NA	TGTGCCAGAAGCTCCCCGGGGAGGGAGGGAACCGGGGAGCTGTTTTTT	CARSSPGREGTGELFF
NA	TRBV4-3	TRBJ2-2	NA	TGCGCCAGCAGCCAAGGTGTTTTCACGGAAACCGGGGAGCTGTTTTTT	CASSQGVFTETGELFF
NA	TRBV7-7	TRBJ2-7	NA	TGTGCTAGCAGCCAAGGTCGGGACTTGGGGAACGAGCAGTACTTC	CASSQGRDLGNEQYF
NA	TRBV15	TRBJ2-1	TRBD2	TGTGCCACCAAGGCGGGAGGGCAGCTAAATGAGCAGTTCTTC	CATKAGGQLNEQFF
once	TRBV5-6	TRBJ1-1	TRBD1	TGTGCCAGCAGCCCGGGACAGGGGGTTACTGAAGCTTTCTTT	CASSPGQGVTEAFF
NA	TRBV4-3	TRBJ2-2	NA	TGCGCCAGCAGCCAAGATCCGGGACTCTCGACCGGGGAGCTGTTTTTT	CASSQDPGLSTGELFF
once	TRBV2	TRBJ2-7	NA	TGTGCCAGCAGTGAATTGGGCCGGGCCTACGAGCAGTACTTC	CASSELGRAYEQYF
NA	TRBV18	TRBJ1-1	NA	TGTGCCAGCTCACCAGGGGACACTGAAGCTTTCTTT	CASSPGDTEAFF
NA	TRBV5-4	TRBJ1-1	NA	TGTGCCAGCAGCTTAGGGGGTGAAAGCACTGAAGCTTTCTTT	CASSLGGESTEAFF
NA	TRBV11-2	TRBJ1-2	NA	TGTGCCAGCAGTTCTATACGGGAAGTGGCCTATGGCTACACCTTC	CASSSIREVAYGYTF
once	TRBV9	TRBJ2-1	TRBD2	TGTGCCAGCAGCGTGAGCGGGAGGGCGGAAAATGAGCAGTTCTTC	CASSVSGRAENEQFF
NA	TRBV10-2	TRBJ1-5	NA	TGCGCCAGCAGTGGAGGCAGAAATCAGCCCCAGCATTTT	CASSGGRNQPQHF
once	TRBV5-1	TRBJ1-6	TRBD1	TGCGCCAGCAGCTCGTCTACAGGGGCGGGTTCACCCCTCCACTTT	CASSSSTGAGSPLHF
NA	TRBV29-1	TRBJ2-1	NA	TGCAGCGCTTCACCCTCGGATGAGCAGTTCTTC	CSASPSDEQFF
NA	TRBV19	TRBJ2-1	NA	TGTGCCAGTAGTATTGAGGGAAGCTCCTACAATGAGCAGTTCTTC	CASSIEGSSYNEQFF
NA	TRBV18	TRBJ1-1	NA	TGTGCCAGCTCACCGGGACACAGCGAAATATCTGAAGCTTTCTTT	CASSPGHSEISEAFF
few	TRBV13	TRBJ2-7	NA	TGTGCCAGCAGCTTAGGGACTCAGTCCTACGAGCAGTACTTC	CASSLGTQSYEQYF
NA	TRBV5-3	TRBJ1-2	NA	TGTGAGCATTCGGAGGGGGGCTATGGCTACACCTTC	CEHSEGGYGYTF
NA	TRBV30	TRBJ1-1	NA	TGTGCCTGGAGTGAGGTCGGGGTGAACACTGAAGCTTTCTTT	CAWSEVGVNTEAFF
NA	TRBV11-3	TRBJ2-5	NA	TGTGCCAGCAGCTTCTTAGAGACCCAGTACTTC	CASSFLETQYF
once	TRBV20-1	TRBJ2-2	NA	TGCAGTGCTAGTTGGGGTCGGGAGCTGTTTTTT	CSASWGRELFF
few	TRBV20-1	TRBJ2-7	NA	TGCAGTGGCGAGATCTCCTACGAGCAGTACTTC	CSGEISYEQYF